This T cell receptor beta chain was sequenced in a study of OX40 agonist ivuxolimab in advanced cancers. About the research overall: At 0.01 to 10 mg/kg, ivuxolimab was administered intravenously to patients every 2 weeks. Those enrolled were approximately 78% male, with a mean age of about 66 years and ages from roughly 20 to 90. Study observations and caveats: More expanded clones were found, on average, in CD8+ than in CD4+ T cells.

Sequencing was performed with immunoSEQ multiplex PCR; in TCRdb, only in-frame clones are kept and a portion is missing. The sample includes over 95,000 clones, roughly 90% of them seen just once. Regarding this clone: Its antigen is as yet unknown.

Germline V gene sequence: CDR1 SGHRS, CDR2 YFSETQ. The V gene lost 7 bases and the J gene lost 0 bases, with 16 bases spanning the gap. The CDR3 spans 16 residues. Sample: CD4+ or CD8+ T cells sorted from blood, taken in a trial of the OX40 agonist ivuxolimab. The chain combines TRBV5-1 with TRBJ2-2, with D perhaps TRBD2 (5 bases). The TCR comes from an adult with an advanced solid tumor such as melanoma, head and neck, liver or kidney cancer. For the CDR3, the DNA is TGCGCCAGCGGACGAATCGGGGAATCGAACACCGGGGAGCTGTTTTTT. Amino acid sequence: CASGRIGESNTGELFF.